These 7 T cell receptor beta chains were all obtained from the same sample, sequenced in a study of shared clonotypes between healthy human individuals. Clones were read by immunoSEQ multiplex PCR, and TCRdb kept only the in-frame ones, dropping some. The table has 1.6 million or so clones, roughly 96% seen once; the top ten hold approximately 1.1%. Sequenced material: naive CD4+ T cells sorted from blood. The subset here: CD45RA+ positively selected. The receptors were sampled from a man between 25 and 39 years old in good health.

The J gene is TRBJ2-3, the V gene TRBV2; no clear D gene. V was trimmed by 2 bases and J by 7 bases, leaving 7 bases between them. The V gene's germline CDR1 is SNHLY and CDR2 FYNNEI. The CDR3 extends over 12 amino acids. The CDR3 region has the DNA TGTGCCAGCAGTGAAATCTGGAATACGCAGTATTTT. Translation: CASSEIWNTQYF. The full variable domain, rest sourced from reference TRBV2 and TRBJ2-3, is EPEVTQTPSHQVTQMGQEVILRCVPISNHLYFYWYRQILGQKVEFLVSFYNNEISEKSEIFDDQFSVERPDGSNFTLKIRSTKLEDSAMYFCASSEIWNTQYFGPGTRLTVL.

The V gene is TRBV6-7, the J gene TRBJ1-5; 7 nucleotides line up with TRBD1. TRBV6-7 is placed among ORFs of uncertain function. The J segment lost 5 bases and the V segment lost 6 bases, leaving 10 bases of the junction unmatched. This CDR3 spans 15 amino acids. CDR3 residues: CASSRGDSGHQPQHF. The CDR3 DNA reads as TGTGCCAGCAGCCGGGGGGACAGCGGCCATCAGCCCCAGCATTTT.

The CDR3 DNA is TGTGCCAGCAGCTTGGCTGGGAGGGGTCCCTACGAGCAGTACTTC. It is translated as CASSLAGRGPYEQYF. The gene calls are TRBV5-4 and TRBJ2-7; 7 nucleotides line up with TRBD2. This CDR3 is 15 amino acids long. The ends lost 0 bases at V and 2 bases at J; junction bases unmatched: 5. From germline, CDR1 is SGHNT and CDR2 YYREEE (reference sequence). Based on the CDR3 plus reference TRBV5-4 and TRBJ2-7, the full variable domain is ETGVTQSPTHLIKTRGQQVTLRCSSQSGHNTVSWYQQALGQGPQFIFQYYREEENGRGNFPPRFSGLQFPNYSSELNVNALELDDSALYLCASSLAGRGPYEQYFGPGTRLTVT.

This chain connects TRBV5-1 to TRBJ2-5; the D gene could be TRBD1 or TRBD2 (6 bases each). The V end was cut by 5 bases, the J end by 1 base, with 9 bases between. The CDR3 has 13 amino acids. Looked up from germline, CDR1 is SGHRS and CDR2 is YFSETQ. CDR3 sequence reads: CASRQGLQETQYF. As DNA, the CDR3 is TGCGCCAGCAGACAGGGACTCCAAGAGACCCAGTACTTC.

This chain connects TRBV27 to TRBJ2-3, with 8 bases aligning to TRBD2. Germline CDR1 is MNHEY and CDR2 is SMNVEV (reference sequence). This CDR3 has 17 amino acids. The V gene end was trimmed by 1 base and the J gene end by 5 bases; junction bases not matched to a gene: 11. This chain's CDR3 is CASSLLGLAGSGDTQYF. The CDR3 DNA reads as TGTGCCAGCAGTTTATTAGGACTAGCCGGGTCGGGAGATACGCAGTATTTT.

The genes are TRBV27 and TRBJ2-7; 9 bases are a match to TRBD1. Germline V gene data show CDR1 as MNHEY and CDR2 as SMNVEV (reference sequence). This CDR3 comprises 13 residues. The V gene end was trimmed by 6 bases and the J gene end by 4 bases; junction bases not matched to a gene: 4. The CDR3 DNA sequence: TGTGCCAGCAGACGGACAGGGGCATACGAGCAGTACTTC. This sequence encodes CASRRTGAYEQYF.

The genes are TRBV6-4 and TRBJ2-1; 7 positions agree with TRBD2. V shed 6 bases, J shed 4 bases, and the junction held 12 bases outside the gene matches. Germline V gives CDR1 MRHNA, CDR2 SNTAGT. The CDR3 totals 16 residues. CDR3 sequence (DNA): TGTGCCAGCAGCAAACTAGCGCAACTTACTTACAATGAGCAGTTCTTC. Encoded protein: CASSKLAQLTYNEQFF.